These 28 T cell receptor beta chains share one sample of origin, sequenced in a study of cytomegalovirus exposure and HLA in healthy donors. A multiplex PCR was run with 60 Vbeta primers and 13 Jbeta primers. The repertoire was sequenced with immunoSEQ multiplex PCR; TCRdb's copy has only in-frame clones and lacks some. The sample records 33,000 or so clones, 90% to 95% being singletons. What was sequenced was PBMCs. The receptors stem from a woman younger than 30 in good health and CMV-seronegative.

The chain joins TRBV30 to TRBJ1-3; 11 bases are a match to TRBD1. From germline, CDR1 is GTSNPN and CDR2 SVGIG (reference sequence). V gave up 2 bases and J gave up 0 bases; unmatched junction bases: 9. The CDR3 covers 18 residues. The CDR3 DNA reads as TGTGCCTGGAGTCTATGGACAGGGGGCGCGTTCTCTGGAAACACCATATATTTT. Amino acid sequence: CAWSLWTGGAFSGNTIYF.

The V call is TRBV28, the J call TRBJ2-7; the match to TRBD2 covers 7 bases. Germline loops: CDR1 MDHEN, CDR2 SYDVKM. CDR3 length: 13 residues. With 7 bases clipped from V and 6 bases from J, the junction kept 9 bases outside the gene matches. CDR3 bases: TGTGCCAGCACCAAGACTAGCCCAGTCGAGCAGTACTTC. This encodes CASTKTSPVEQYF. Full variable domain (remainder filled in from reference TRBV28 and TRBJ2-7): DVKVTQSSRYLVKRTGEKVFLECVQDMDHENMFWYRQDPGLGLRLIYFSYDVKMKEKGDIPEGYSVSREKKERFSLILESASTNQTSMYLCASTKTSPVEQYFGPGTRLTVT.

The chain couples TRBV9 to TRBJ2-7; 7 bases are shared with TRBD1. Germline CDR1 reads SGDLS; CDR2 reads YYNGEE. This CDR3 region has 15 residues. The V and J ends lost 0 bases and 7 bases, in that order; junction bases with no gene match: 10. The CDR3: CASSVGGTAQREQYF. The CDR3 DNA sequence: TGTGCCAGCAGCGTAGGAGGGACAGCCCAGAGGGAGCAGTACTTC.

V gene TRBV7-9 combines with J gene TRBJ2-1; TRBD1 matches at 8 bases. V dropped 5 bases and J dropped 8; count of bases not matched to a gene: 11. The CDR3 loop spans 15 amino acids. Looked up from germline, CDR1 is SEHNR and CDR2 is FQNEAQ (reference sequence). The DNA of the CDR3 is TGTGCCAGCAGCCAGGACAGGGCAACTCTTCATGAGCAGTTCTTC. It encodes CASSQDRATLHEQFF.

CDR3 DNA sequence: TGCGCCAGCAGCCAAGAAACTTTAGGGGTAGGCAAAAACATTCAGTACTTC. Its translation: CASSQETLGVGKNIQYF. The chain combines TRBV4-1 with TRBJ2-4; maybe TRBD1 (5 bases). There are 17 residues in the CDR3. V lost 0 bases and J lost 3, with 15 bases in between. The germline V gene has CDR1 MGHRA and CDR2 YSYEKL.

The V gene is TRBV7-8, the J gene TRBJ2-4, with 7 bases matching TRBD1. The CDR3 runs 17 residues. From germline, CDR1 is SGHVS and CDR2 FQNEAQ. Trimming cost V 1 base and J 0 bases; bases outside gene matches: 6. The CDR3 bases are TGTGCCAGCAGCTTAGAGACAGGGCTCCTAGCCAAAAACATTCAGTACTTC. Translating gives CASSLETGLLAKNIQYF.

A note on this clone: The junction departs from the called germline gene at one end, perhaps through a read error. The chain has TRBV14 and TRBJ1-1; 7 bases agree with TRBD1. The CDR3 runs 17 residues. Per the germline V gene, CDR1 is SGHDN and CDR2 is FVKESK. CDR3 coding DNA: TGTGCCGGCAGCCCGACAGGGAGTCTTCGGGCGAGCACTGAAGCTTTCTTT. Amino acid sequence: CAGSPTGSLRASTEAFF.

CDR3 nucleotides: TGTGCCAGCCAAGGGGACAGGGAATCCGGGGAGCTGTTTTTT. The encoded protein is CASQGDRESGELFF. The chain uses TRBV6-1 and TRBJ2-2; 9 nucleotides match TRBD1. The germline CDR1 and CDR2 sequences are MNHNS and SASEGT. Trimming at V came to 8 bases and at J to 6 bases, leaving 7 bases not matched to a gene. The CDR3 contains 14 residues.

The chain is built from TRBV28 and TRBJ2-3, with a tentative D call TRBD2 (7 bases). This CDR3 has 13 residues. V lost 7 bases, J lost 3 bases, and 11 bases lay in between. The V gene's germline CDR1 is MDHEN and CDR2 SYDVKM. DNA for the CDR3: TGTGCCAGCACGGGGGGCGGGACAGATACGCAGTATTTT. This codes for CASTGGGTDTQYF.

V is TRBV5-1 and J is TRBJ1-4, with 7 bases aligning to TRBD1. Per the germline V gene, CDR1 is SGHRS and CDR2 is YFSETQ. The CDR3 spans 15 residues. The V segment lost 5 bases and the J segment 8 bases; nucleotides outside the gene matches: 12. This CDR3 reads CASSRTGQDKEKLFF. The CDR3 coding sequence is TGCGCCAGCAGTCGGACAGGACAGGATAAAGAAAAACTGTTTTTT.

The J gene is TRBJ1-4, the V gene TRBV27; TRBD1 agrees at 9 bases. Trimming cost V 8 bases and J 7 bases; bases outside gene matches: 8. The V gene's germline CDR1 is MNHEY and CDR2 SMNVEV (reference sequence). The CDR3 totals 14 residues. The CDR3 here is CASGNRGLGEKLFF. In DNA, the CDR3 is TGTGCCAGCGGGAACAGGGGGCTGGGTGAAAAACTGTTTTTT.

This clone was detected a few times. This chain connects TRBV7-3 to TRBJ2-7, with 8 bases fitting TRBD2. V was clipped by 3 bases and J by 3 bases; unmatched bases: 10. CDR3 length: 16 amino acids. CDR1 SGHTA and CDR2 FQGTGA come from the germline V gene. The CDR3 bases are TGTGCCAGCAGCTTTAAGGTAGAGCGGGAGTTCTACGAGCAGTACTTC. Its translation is CASSFKVEREFYEQYF.

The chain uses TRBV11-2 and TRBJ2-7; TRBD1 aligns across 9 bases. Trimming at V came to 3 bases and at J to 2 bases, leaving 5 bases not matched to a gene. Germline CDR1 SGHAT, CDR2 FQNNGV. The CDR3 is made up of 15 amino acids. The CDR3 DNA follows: TGTGCCAGCAGCTTCGGACAGGGGAGAGCCTACGAGCAGTACTTC. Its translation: CASSFGQGRAYEQYF. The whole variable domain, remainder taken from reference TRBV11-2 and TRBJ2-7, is EAGVAQSPRYKIIEKRQSVAFWCNPISGHATLYWYQQILGQGPKLLIQFQNNGVVDDSQLPKDRFSAERLKGVDSTLKIQPAKLEDSAVYLCASSFGQGRAYEQYFGPGTRLTVT.

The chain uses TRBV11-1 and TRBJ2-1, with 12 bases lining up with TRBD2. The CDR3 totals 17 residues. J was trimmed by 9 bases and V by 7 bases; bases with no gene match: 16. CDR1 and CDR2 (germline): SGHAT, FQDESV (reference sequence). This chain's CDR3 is CASILRGASGREGEQFF. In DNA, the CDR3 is TGTGCCAGCATTTTAAGAGGGGCTAGCGGGAGGGAGGGTGAGCAGTTCTTC. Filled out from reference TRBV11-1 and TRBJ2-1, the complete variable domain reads EAEVAQSPRYKITEKSQAVAFWCDPISGHATLYWYRQILGQGPELLVQFQDESVVDDSQLPKDRFSAERLKGVDSTLKIQPAELGDSAMYLCASILRGASGREGEQFFGPGTRLTVL.

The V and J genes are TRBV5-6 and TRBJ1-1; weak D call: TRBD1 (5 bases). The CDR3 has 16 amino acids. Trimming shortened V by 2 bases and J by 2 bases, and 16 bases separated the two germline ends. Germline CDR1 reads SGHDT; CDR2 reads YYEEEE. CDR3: CASSLGRGAGNTEAFF. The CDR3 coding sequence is TGTGCCAGCAGCTTAGGAAGGGGCGCCGGTAACACTGAAGCTTTCTTT.

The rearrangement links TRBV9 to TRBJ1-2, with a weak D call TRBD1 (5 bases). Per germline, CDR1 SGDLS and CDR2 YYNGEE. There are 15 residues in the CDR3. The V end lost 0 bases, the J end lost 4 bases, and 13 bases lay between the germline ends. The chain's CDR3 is CASSVGGEAFYGYTF. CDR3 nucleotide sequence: TGTGCCAGCAGCGTAGGGGGGGAGGCCTTCTATGGCTACACCTTC. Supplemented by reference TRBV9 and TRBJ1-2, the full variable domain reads DSGVTQTPKHLITATGQRVTLRCSPRSGDLSVYWYQQSLDQGLQFLIQYYNGEERAKGNILERFSAQQFPDLHSELNLSSLELGDSALYFCASSVGGEAFYGYTFGSGTRLTVV.

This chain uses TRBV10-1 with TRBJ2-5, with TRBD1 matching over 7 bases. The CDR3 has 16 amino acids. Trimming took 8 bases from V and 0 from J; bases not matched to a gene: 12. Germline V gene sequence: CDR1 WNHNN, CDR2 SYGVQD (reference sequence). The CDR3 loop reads CASRDRRQINQETQYF. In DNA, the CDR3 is TGCGCCAGCCGGGACAGAAGACAAATAAACCAAGAGACCCAGTACTTC.

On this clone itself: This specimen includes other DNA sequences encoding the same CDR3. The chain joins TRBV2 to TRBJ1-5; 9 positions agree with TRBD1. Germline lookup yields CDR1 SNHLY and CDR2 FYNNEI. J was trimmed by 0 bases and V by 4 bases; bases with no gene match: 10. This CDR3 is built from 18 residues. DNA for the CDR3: TGTGCCAGCAGTGGGGACAGGGAGCCCACTTATAGCAATCAGCCCCAGCATTTT. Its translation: CASSGDREPTYSNQPQHF.

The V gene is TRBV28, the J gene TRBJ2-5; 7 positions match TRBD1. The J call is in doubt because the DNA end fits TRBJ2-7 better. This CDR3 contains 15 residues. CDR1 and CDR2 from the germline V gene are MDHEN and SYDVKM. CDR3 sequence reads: CASSPQDRPSYEQYF. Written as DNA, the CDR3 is TGTGCCAGCAGCCCTCAGGACAGGCCATCCTACGAGCAGTACTTC.

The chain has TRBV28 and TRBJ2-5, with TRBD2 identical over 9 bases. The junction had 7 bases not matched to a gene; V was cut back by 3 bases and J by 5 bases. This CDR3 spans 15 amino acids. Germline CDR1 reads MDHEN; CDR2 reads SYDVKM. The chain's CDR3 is CASSFLAGVQETQYF. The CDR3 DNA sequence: TGTGCCAGCAGTTTTTTAGCGGGAGTGCAGGAGACCCAGTACTTC.

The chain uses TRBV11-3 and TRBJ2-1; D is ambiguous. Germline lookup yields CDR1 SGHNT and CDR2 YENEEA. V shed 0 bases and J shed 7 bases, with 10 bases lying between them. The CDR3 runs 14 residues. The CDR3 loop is CASSLDGRGNEQFF. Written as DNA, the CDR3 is TGTGCCAGCAGCTTAGATGGTCGCGGAAATGAGCAGTTCTTC.

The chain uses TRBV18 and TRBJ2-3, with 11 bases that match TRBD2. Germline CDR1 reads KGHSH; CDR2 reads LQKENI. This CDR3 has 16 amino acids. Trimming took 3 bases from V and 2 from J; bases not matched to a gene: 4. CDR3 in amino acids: CASSPKTSGATDTQYF. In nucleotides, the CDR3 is TGTGCCAGCTCACCCAAGACTAGCGGGGCCACAGATACGCAGTATTTT.

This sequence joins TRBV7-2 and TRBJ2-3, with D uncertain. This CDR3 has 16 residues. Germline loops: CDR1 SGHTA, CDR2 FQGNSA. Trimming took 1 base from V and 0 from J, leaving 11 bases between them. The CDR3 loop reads CASSLVSQASTDTQYF. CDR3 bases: TGTGCCAGCAGCTTAGTTTCGCAAGCTAGCACAGATACGCAGTATTTT.

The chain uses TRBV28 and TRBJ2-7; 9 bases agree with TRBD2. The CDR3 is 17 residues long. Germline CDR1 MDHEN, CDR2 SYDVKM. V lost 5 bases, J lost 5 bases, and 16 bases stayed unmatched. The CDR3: CASSTTIAGVFGDEQYF. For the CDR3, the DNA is TGTGCCAGCAGTACAACCATAGCGGGAGTTTTTGGTGACGAGCAGTACTTC.

CDR3 bases: TGTGCCAGCAGCAAGGAGAGCAATCAGCCCCAGCATTTT. Residues: CASSKESNQPQHF. The chain recombines TRBV6-4 with TRBJ1-5; D unresolved. Germline CDR1 and CDR2: MRHNA and SNTAGT. V was clipped by 6 bases and J by 1 base, with 7 bases between them. There are 13 residues in the CDR3.

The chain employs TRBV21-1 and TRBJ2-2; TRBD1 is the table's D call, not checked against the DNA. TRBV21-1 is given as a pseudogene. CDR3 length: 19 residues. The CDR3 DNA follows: TGTGCCAGCAGCAAAAGACAGGGGCCAAAAATAAACTGCACCGGGGAGCTGTTTTTT. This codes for CASSKRQGPKINCTGELFF.

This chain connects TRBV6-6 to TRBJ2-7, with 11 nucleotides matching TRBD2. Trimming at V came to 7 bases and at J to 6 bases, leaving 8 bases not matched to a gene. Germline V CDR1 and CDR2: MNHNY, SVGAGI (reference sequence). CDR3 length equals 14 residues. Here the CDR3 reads CASNIAGGVSEQYF. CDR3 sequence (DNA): TGTGCCAGCAATATAGCGGGAGGGGTGAGCGAGCAGTACTTC.

The CDR3 protein is CASSKARLAGVEQYF. The CDR3 DNA reads TGTGCCAGCAGCAAAGCGCGGCTAGCGGGAGTCGAGCAGTACTTC. The chain has TRBV21-1 and TRBJ2-7; the table's D call TRBD2 went unverified against the DNA. TRBV21-1 is listed as a pseudogene. This CDR3 has 15 residues.